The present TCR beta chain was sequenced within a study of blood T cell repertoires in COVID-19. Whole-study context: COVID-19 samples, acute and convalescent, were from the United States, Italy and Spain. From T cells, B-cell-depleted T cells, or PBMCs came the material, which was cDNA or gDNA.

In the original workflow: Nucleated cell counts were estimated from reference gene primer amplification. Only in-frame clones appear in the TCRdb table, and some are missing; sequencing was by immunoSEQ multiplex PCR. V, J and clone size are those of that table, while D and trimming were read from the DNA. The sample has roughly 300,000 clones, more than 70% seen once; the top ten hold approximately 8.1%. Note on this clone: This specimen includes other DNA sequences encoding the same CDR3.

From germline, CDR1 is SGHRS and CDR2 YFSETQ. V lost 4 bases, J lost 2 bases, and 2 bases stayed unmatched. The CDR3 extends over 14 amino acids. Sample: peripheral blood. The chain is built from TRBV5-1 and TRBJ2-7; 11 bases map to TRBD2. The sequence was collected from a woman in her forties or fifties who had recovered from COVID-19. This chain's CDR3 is CASSLAGGTYEQYF. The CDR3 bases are TGCGCCAGCAGCCTAGCGGGGGGCACCTACGAGCAGTACTTC.